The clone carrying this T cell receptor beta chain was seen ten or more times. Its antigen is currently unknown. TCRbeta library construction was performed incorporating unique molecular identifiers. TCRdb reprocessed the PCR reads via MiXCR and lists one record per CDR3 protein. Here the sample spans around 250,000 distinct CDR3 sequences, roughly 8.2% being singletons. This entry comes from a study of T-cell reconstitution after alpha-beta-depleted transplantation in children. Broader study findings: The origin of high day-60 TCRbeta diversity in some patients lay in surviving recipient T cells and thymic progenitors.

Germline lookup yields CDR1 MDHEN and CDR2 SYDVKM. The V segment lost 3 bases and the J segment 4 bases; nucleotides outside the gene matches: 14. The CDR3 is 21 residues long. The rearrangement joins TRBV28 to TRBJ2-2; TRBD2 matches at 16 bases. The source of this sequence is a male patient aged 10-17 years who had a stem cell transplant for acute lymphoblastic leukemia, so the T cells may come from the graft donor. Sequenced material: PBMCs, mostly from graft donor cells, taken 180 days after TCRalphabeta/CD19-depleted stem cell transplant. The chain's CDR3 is CASSLFPPPGLAGGPTGELFF. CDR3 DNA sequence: TGTGCCAGCAGTTTGTTCCCGCCTCCGGGACTAGCGGGAGGGCCCACCGGGGAGCTGTTTTTT.